This T cell receptor (beta chain) was obtained from a study of PD-1 blockade in classical Hodgkin lymphoma. Study outcomes and limitations: Diversity in CD4+ TCRs, unlike that measured in CD8+ TCRs, had risen significantly by C4D1.

In this sample, this clone turned up a few times. The antigen is undetermined. This table comes from immunoSEQ multiplex PCR, and its TCRdb copy is limited to in-frame clones, with some not included. The sample consists of 120,000 to 150,000 clones, 78% of them appearing once. Relapse after autologous stem cell transplantation occurred in every patient, and brentuximab vedotin exposure varied. Trimming removed 5 bases at V and 3 bases at J, with 14 bases between. The CDR3 is 15 residues long. Germline V gene data show CDR1 as SEHNR and CDR2 as FQNEAQ (reference sequence). The sequencing here drew on peripheral blood mononuclear cells (PBMCs), taken before the second cycle of nivolumab. The clonotype originates from a human donor with classical Hodgkin lymphoma. The J gene is TRBJ1-5, the V gene TRBV7-9; possible D gene TRBD1, 6 bases. DNA of the CDR3: TGTGCCAGCAGCCGGTTCGGACAGAACAATCAGCCCCAGCATTTT. It translates to CASSRFGQNNQPQHF. Variable domain in full (rest from reference TRBV7-9 and TRBJ1-5): DTGVSQNPRHKITKRGQNVTFRCDPISEHNRLYWYRQTLGQGPEFLTYFQNEAQLEKSRLLSDRFSAERPKGSFSTLEIQRTEQGDSAMYLCASSRFGQNNQPQHFGDGTRLSIL.